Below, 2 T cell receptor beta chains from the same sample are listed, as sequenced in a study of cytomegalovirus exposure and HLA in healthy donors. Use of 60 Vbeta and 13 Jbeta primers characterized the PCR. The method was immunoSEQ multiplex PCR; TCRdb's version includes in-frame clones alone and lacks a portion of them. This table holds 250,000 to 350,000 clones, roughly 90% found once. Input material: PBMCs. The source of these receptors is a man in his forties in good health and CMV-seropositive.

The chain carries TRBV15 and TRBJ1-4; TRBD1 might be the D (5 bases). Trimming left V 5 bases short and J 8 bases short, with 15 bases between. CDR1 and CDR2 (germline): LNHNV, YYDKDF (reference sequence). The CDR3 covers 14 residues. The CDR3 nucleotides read TGTGCCACCAGCTTCGACAGTTCTATGGAAAAACTGTTTTTT. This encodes CATSFDSSMEKLFF.

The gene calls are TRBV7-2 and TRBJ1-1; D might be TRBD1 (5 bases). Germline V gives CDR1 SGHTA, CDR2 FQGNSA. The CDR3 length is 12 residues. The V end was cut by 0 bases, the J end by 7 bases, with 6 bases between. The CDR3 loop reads CASSLARDEAFF. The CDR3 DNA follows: TGTGCCAGCAGCTTAGCCAGGGATGAAGCTTTCTTT.